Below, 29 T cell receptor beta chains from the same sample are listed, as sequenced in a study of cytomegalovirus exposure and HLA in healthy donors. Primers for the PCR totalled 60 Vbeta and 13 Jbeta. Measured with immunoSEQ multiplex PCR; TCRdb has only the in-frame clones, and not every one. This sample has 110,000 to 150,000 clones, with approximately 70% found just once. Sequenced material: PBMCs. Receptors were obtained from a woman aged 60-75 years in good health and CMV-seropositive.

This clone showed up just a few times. The CDR3 DNA reads TGTGCCATCAGTGAACAGCCCTCTGGGGCCAACGTCCTGACTTTC. It is translated as CAISEQPSGANVLTF. The chain links TRBV10-3 to TRBJ2-6; D unresolved. Germline V gives CDR1 ENHRY, CDR2 SYGVKD. Trimming took off 3 bases at V and 0 bases at J, with 6 bases between the two ends. The CDR3 has 15 residues.

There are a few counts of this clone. The CDR3 DNA is TGCGCCAGCAGCCGGACAGGGGATATCACCGGGGAGCTGTTTTTT. Amino acids: CASSRTGDITGELFF. The V gene is TRBV5-1, the J gene TRBJ2-2, with 9 bases identical to TRBD1. This CDR3 region has 15 residues. Germline V gene data show CDR1 as SGHRS and CDR2 as YFSETQ. The V and J ends lost 4 bases and 4 bases, in that order; junction bases with no gene match: 5.

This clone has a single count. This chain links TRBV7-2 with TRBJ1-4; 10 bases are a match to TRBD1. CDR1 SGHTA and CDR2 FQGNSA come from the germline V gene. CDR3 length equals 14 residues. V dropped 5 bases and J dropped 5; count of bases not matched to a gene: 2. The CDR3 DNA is TGTGCCAGCAGCCGGACAGGGGGGAATGAAAAACTGTTTTTT. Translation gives CASSRTGGNEKLFF.

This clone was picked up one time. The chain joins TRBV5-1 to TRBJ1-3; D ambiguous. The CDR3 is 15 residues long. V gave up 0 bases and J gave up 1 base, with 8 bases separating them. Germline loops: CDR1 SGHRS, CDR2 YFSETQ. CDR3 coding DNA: TGCGCCAGCAGCTTGGGGAGCCTATCTGGAAACACCATATATTTT. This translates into CASSLGSLSGNTIYF.

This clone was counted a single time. The CDR3 loop is CASSLLQGATGELFF. The CDR3 DNA follows: TGTGCCAGCAGCTTATTGCAGGGGGCGACCGGGGAGCTGTTTTTT. The chain uses TRBV7-6 and TRBJ2-2; 8 nucleotides agree with TRBD1. The J segment lost 5 bases and the V segment lost 2 bases, leaving 4 bases of the junction unmatched. This CDR3 has 15 amino acids. The germline V gene has CDR1 SGHVS and CDR2 FNYEAQ.

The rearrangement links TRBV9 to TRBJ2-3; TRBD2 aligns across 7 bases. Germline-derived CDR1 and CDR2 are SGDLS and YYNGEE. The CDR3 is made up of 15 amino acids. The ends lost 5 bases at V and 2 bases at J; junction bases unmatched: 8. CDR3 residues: CASSSGGFHTDTQYF. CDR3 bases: TGTGCCAGCAGTTCCGGGGGGTTCCACACAGATACGCAGTATTTT.

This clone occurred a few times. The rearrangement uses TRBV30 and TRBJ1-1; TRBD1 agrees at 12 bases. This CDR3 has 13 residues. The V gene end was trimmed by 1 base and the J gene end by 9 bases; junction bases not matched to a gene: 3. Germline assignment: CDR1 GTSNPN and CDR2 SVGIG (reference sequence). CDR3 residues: CAWSAGTGGKAFF. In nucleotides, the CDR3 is TGTGCCTGGAGTGCTGGGACAGGGGGCAAAGCTTTCTTT.

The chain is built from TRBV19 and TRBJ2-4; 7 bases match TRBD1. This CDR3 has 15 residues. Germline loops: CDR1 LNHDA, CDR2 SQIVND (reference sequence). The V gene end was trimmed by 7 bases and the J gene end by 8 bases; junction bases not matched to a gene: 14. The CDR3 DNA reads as TGTGCCAGTACCCCAGGGGGAGCGGCAGCAGACATTCAGTACTTC. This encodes CASTPGGAAADIQYF.

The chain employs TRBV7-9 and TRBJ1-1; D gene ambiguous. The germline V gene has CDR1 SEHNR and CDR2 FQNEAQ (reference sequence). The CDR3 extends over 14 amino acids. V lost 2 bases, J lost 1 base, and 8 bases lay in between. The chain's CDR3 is CASSLRQGNTEAFF. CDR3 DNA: TGTGCCAGCAGCTTAAGACAAGGGAACACTGAAGCTTTCTTT. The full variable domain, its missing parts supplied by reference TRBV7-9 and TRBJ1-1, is DTGVSQNPRHKITKRGQNVTFRCDPISEHNRLYWYRQTLGQGPEFLTYFQNEAQLEKSRLLSDRFSAERPKGSFSTLEIQRTEQGDSAMYLCASSLRQGNTEAFFGQGTRLTVV.

CDR3 sequence reads: CASIEVAPVTDEQFF. The CDR3 DNA reads TGTGCCAGCATTGAGGTGGCCCCCGTCACCGATGAGCAGTTCTTC. The chain recombines TRBV2 with TRBJ2-1, with D hard to call. Trimming pared 7 bases from V and 8 bases from J, leaving 21 bases between. CDR1 SNHLY and CDR2 FYNNEI come from the germline V gene. CDR3 length: 15 residues.

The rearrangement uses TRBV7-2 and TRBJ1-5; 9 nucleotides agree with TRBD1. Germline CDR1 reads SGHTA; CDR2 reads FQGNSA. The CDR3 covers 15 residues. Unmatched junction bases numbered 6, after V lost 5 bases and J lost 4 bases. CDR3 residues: CASSRTGGLNQPQHF. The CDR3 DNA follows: TGTGCCAGCAGCAGAACAGGGGGCCTAAATCAGCCCCAGCATTTT.

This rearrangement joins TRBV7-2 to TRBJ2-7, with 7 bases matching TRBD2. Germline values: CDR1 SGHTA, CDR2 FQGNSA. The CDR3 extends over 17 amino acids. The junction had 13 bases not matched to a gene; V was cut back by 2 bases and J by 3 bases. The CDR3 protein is CASSLWPAGIEVYEQYF. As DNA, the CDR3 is TGTGCCAGCAGCTTATGGCCAGCGGGAATAGAAGTCTACGAGCAGTACTTC.

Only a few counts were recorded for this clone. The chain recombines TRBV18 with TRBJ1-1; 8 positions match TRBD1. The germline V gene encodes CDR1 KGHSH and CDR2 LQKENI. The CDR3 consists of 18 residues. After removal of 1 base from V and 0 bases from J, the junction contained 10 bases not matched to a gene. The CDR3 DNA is TGTGCCAGCTCACCACTGTACCGGGACAGGTATATGAACACTGAAGCTTTCTTT. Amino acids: CASSPLYRDRYMNTEAFF.

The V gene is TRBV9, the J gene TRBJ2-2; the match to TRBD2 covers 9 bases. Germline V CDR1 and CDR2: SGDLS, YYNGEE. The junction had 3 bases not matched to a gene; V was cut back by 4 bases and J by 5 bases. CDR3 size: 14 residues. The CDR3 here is CASSPAGGTGELFF. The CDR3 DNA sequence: TGTGCCAGCAGCCCTGCGGGGGGGACCGGGGAGCTGTTTTTT.

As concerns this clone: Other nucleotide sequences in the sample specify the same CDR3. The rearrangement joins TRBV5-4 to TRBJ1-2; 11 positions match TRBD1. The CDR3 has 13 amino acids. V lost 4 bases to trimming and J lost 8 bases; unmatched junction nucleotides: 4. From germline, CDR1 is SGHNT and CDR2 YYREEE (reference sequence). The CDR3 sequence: CASSAGQGGGYTF. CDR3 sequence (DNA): TGTGCCAGCAGCGCGGGACAGGGGGGAGGCTACACCTTC.

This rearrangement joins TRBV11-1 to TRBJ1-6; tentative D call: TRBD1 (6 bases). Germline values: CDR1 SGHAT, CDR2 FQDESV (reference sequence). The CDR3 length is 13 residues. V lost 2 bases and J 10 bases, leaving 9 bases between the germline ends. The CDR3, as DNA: TGTGCCAGCAGCTTAACAGGGAACTCACCCCTCCACTTT. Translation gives CASSLTGNSPLHF.

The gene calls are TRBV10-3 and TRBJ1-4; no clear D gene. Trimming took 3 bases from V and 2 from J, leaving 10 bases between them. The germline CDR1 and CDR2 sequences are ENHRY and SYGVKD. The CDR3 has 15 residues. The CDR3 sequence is CAISDTLGTNEKLFF. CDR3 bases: TGTGCCATCAGTGATACTCTGGGCACTAATGAAAAACTGTTTTTT.

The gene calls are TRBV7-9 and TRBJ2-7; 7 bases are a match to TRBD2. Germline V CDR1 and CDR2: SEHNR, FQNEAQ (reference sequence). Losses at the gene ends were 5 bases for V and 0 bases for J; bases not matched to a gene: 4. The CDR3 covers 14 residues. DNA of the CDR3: TGTGCCAGCAGCCGGGGCGGGGGCTCCTACGAGCAGTACTTC. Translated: CASSRGGGSYEQYF.

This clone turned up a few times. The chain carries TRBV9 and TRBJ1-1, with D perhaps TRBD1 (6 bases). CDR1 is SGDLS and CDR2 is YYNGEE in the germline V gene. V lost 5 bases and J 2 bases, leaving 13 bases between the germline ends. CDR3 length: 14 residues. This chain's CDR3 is CASSRQQGNTEAFF. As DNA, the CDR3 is TGTGCCAGCAGTCGCCAACAGGGAAACACTGAAGCTTTCTTT.

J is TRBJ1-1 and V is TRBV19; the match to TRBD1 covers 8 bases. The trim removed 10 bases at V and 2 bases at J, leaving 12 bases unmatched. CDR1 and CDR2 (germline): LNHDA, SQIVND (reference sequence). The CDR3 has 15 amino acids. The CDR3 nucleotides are TGTGCCACCATGGACCGGACAGGGATAAACACTGAAGCTTTCTTT. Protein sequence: CATMDRTGINTEAFF.

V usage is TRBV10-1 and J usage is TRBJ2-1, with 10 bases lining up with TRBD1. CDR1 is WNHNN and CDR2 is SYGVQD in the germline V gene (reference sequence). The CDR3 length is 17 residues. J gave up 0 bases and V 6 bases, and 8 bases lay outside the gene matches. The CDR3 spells CASSERDRGSSYNEQFF. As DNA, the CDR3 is TGCGCCAGCAGCGAACGGGACAGGGGTTCCTCCTACAATGAGCAGTTCTTC.

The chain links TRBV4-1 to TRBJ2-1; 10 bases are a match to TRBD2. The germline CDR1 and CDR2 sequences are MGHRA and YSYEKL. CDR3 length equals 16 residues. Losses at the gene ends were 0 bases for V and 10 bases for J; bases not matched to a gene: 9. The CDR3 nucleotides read TGCGCCAGCAGCCAAGACTCTAGCGGGAGCCATAGCGAGCAGTTCTTC. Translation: CASSQDSSGSHSEQFF.

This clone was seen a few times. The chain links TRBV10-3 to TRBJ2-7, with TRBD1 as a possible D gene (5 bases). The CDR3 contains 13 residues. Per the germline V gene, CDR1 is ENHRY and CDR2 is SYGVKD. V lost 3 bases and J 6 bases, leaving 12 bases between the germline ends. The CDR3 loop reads CAISEGASAEQYF. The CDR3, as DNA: TGTGCCATCAGTGAAGGGGCGTCAGCCGAGCAGTACTTC.

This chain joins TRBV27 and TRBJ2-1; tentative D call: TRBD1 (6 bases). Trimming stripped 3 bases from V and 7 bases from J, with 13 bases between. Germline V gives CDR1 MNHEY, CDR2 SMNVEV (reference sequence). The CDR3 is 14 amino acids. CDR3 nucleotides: TGTGCCAGCAGTTTCTCAGGGGTTTCGAATGAGCAGTTCTTC. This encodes CASSFSGVSNEQFF.

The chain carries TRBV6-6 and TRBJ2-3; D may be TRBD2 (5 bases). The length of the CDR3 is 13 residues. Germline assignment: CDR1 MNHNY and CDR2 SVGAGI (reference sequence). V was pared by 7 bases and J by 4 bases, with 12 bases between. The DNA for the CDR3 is TGTGCCAGCACTCGAACTAGGGCAGATACGCAGTATTTT. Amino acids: CASTRTRADTQYF.

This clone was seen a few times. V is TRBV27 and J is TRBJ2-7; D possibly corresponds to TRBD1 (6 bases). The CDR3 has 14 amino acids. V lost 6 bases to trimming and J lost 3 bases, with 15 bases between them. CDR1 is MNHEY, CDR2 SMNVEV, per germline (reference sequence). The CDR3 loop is CASRTLGQIYEQYF. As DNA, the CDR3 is TGTGCCAGCAGAACTCTCGGACAGATCTACGAGCAGTACTTC.

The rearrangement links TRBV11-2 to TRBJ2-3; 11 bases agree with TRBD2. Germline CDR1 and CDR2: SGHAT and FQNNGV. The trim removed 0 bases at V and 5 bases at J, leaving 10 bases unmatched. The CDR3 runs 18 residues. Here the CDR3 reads CASSLDGGSGRAGDTQYF. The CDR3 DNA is TGTGCCAGCAGCTTAGATGGGGGTAGCGGGAGGGCGGGAGATACGCAGTATTTT.

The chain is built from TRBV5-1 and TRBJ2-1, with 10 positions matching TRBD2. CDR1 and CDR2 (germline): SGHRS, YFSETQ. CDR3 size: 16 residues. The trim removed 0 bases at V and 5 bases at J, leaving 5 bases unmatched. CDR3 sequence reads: CASSLEGLASDNEQFF. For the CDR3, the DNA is TGCGCCAGCAGCTTGGAGGGACTAGCGAGCGACAATGAGCAGTTCTTC.

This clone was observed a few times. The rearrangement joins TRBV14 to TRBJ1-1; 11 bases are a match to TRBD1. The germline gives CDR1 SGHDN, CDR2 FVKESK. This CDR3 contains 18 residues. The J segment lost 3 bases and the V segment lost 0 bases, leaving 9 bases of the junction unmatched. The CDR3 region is CASSQDGQGARLYTEAFF. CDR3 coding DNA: TGTGCCAGCAGCCAAGATGGACAGGGGGCGCGGTTGTACACTGAAGCTTTCTTT.